This TCR beta chain emerged from a study of shared clonotypes between healthy human individuals (dated by TCRdb to the early 2020s). As for the study more broadly: A couple of women and three men aged 18 to 49 years were included in the cohort. For each donor, three plates each were used for CD4 naive and CD4 memory, two plates were used for CD8 naive, and one plate was used for CD8 memory. Blood TCR repertoires of five healthy adults were deeply sequenced to estimate repertoire size and the extent of clonotype sharing between individuals. To increase sequencing depth and limit assay-specific biases, different laboratories used diverse techniques to prepare libraries and sequence TCR repertoires. Leukapheresis yielded between about 0.94 and 8.9 billion PBMCs per donor.

The donors were healthy, HIV-negative adults who had no recently reported acute infections or vaccinations. All donors were Caucasian adults living in Nashville, Tennessee, USA. CD4+ T cells were enriched through magnetic negative selection, after which naive cells were positively selected on CD45RA and the remaining negative fraction served as the memory subset. Blood was obtained by leukapheresis, after which PBMCs were separated by Ficoll-Histopaque density gradient centrifugation and cryopreserved in liquid nitrogen vapor phase. Analytical flow cytometry was used to check the purity and quantity of each magnetically sorted T cell population. From each sorted fraction, genomic DNA was isolated and quantified by UV absorbance on a Nanodrop 2000c. TCR CDR3 regions were amplified from genomic DNA by multiplex PCR using the deep immunoSEQ assay. Extracted genomic DNA from each cell subset was distributed evenly across all wells of several immunoSEQ 96-well plates, and each plate was treated as a replicate. Each replicate PCR for sorted subsets received about 200 ng genomic DNA, equal to about 30,000 T cell genomes. The purified libraries were quantified using a Qubit 3.0 fluorometer, sized with a Bioanalyzer 2100, and then quantified again using the KAPA Library Quantification kit. Every immunoSEQ 96-well plate was sequenced on a dedicated single-read 150-cycle Illumina NextSeq 550 flow cell. In the source study's methods: Because the immunoSEQ output included only junctional sequences and no quality scores, the filtering could not be the same as the filtering used for full-length reads. To assign V/J genes and CDR3, sequences were annotated using PyIR, a Python wrapper for IgBLAST v1.9, with IMGT germline references. Reads with weak V/J assignments (E-value above 1e-6), missing CDR3, stop codons, out-of-frame junctions, or ambiguous translated residues were removed. V3J clonotypes were defined as sequences sharing an identical inferred V gene, J gene, and CDR3 amino acid sequence. To compute the percentage overlap between repertoires, the number of shared unique clonotypes was divided by the size of the smaller repertoire. RTK rarefaction, the Chao1 estimator, and Recon v2.1 estimates of unobserved clonotypes were used to assess repertoire richness. For all TCRbeta clonotypes obtained by the gDNA method from four donors, generation probabilities were computed with OLGA. In its TCRdb copy, this immuneACCESS table keeps in-frame sequences only and misses some clones. Where compared with another copy, unresolved V genes explain less than half of these, and the others have no known cause. V and J calls and clone size are copied from that table; D and trimming were computed from the DNA. For this sample there are roughly 2.6 million clones; approximately 94% appear just once. The ten biggest clones cover around 0.14% of the sample.

Broad study findings and their caveats: Clonotypes shared by all four sorted-subset donors showed higher generation probabilities than non-shared clonotypes. Estimated clonotype richness was generally larger for naive than for memory subsets. Only blood was sampled, and tissue TCR repertoires likely differ from those in blood. Because the study included only a small number of donors, the genetic and exposure-history diversity represented was limited. Based on pairwise subsampling, the degree of clonotype sharing among donors was expected to be affected by sequencing depth. Across a handful of donors, approximately 5% of naive CD4, around 3.3% of naive CD8, 2.3% of memory CD4, and approximately 0.4% of memory CD8 clonotypes were shared. Rarefaction of sorted-subset datasets indicated incomplete sequencing despite the large sequencing depth.

CDR1 and CDR2, per the germline V gene, are SGHRS and YFSETQ. The CDR3 starts with the cysteine, ends with the phenylalanine, and has 13 residues. Just the 39-base CDR3 DNA is kept, in frame starting at base 1. Cut back by 0 bases and 8 bases, the V and J ends lie 9 bases apart. A remark on this clone: Its antigen remains unidentified. Base qualities are not recorded, but no much larger clone differs from it by a single base.

The rearranged segments are TRBV5-1 and TRBJ2-1; no confident D gene assignment can be made. The source of this sequence is a man aged 18 to 29 in good health. The sample consisted of naive CD4+ T cells sorted from blood. The cell subset or site label for this specimen denotes: CD45RA+ positively selected. The DNA reads as follows: TGCGCCAGCAGCTTGGACCCTAAGTATGAGCAGTTCTTC. This gives the protein CASSLDPKYEQFF.